Below are 5 T cell receptor beta chains sequenced from a single sample in a study of low-dose radiotherapy and immunotherapy resistance in tumors. Gene-specific TRAV and TRBV primers were used for first-strand cDNA, covering alpha and beta chains. The TCRs were subjected to amplification over approximately 19 PCR cycles employing a constant-region primer in conjunction with a V-primer adapter. MiXCR was run by TCRdb on the reads, yielding one entry per CDR3 protein. This table holds some 40,000 distinct CDR3 sequences, around 21% found once. The time point: after trial treatment. Noted treatment: LDRT plus nivolumab, ipilimumab, low-dose cyclophosphamide and aspirin (RACIN trial). This specimen consisted of PBMCs, obtained after low-dose radiotherapy plus immunotherapy. These TCRs come from a female donor with ovarian cancer.

There are many counts of this clonotype. The gene calls are TRBV20-1 and TRBJ1-4; TRBD1 matches at 10 bases. Trimming took 6 bases from V and 4 from J; bases not matched to a gene: 8. In germline, CDR1 is DFQATT, CDR2 SNEGSKA (reference sequence). The CDR3 contains 15 residues. The CDR3 nucleotides read TGCAGTGCCCGGACGACAGGGGGCAATAATGAAAAACTGTTTTTT. Amino acid sequence: CSARTTGGNNEKLFF.

This clonotype has at least ten counts. The chain combines TRBV11-2 with TRBJ2-7, with a tentative D call TRBD2 (6 bases). Germline CDR1 and CDR2: SGHAT and FQNNGV. The V gene lost 2 bases and the J gene lost 3 bases, with 11 bases spanning the gap. The CDR3 covers 14 residues. CDR3 region: CASSLTPAGYEQYF. The CDR3 nucleotides are TGTGCCAGCAGCTTAACCCCAGCGGGCTACGAGCAGTACTTC.

CDR3 bases: TGTGCCAGCAGTGACCGCGAGCAGTACTTC. Translated, it gives CASSDREQYF. The V gene is TRBV6-2 or TRBV6-3, the J gene TRBJ2-7, with D uncertain. Trimming removed 5 bases at V and 6 bases at J, with 5 bases between. The CDR3 spans 10 residues. CDR1 and CDR2 from the germline V gene are MNHEY and SVGEGT.

The CDR3 protein is CASIDLTAGELFF. Here the CDR3 DNA reads TGTGCCAGTATAGACCTGACGGCCGGGGAGCTGTTTTTT. The chain links TRBV27 to TRBJ2-2; no definite D call. The V end lost 9 bases, the J end lost 6 bases, and 14 bases lay between the germline ends. Looked up from germline, CDR1 is MNHEY and CDR2 is SMNVEV (reference sequence). The CDR3 loop spans 13 amino acids.

J is TRBJ1-2 and V is TRBV29-1; D ambiguous. Germline loops: CDR1 SQVTM, CDR2 ANQGSEA. The CDR3 contains 17 residues. The germline V and J ends were trimmed by 0 bases and 3 bases, with 20 bases remaining between them. CDR3 bases: TGCAGCGTTGAAGATCCTCAGACGGTCCTCTCCCACTATGGCTACACCTTC. It yields the protein CSVEDPQTVLSHYGYTF.